Below are 15 T cell receptor beta chains sequenced from a single sample in a study of CD8 T cells in ankylosing spondylitis. Study-level points and caveats: Seemingly distinctive of ankylosing spondylitis blood was a TCR beta motif formed by eight highly homologous variants.

TCRdb re-called the 5' RACE reads with MiXCR, one entry per CDR3 protein. The sample records around 390,000 distinct CDR3 sequences, about 22% being singletons. Their specific antigens are unknown. Sequencing was carried out using blood, either unsorted or a sorted T cell fraction (not recorded which). These receptors came from a male donor with ankylosing spondylitis.

This clonotype was seen a handful of times. The chain uses TRBV9 and TRBJ2-7; no firm D call. Germline loops: CDR1 SGDLS, CDR2 YYNGEE. The CDR3 consists of 11 residues. V shed 4 bases and J shed 6 bases, with 8 bases lying between them. The CDR3 reads CASSLAPEQYF. CDR3 coding DNA: TGTGCCAGCAGCCTTGCCCCCGAGCAGTACTTC.

The chain combines TRBV12-3 or TRBV12-4 with TRBJ2-2; TRBD1 might be the D (5 bases). CDR3 length equals 13 residues. The V gene lost 4 bases and the J gene lost 6 bases, with 9 bases spanning the gap. CDR3 sequence reads: CASSWQGSGELFF. In DNA, the CDR3 is TGTGCCAGCAGTTGGCAGGGCTCCGGGGAGCTGTTTTTT.

The rearrangement links TRBV7-8 to TRBJ1-2, with D possibly matching TRBD1 (5 bases). The CDR3 length is 14 residues. Germline V gene lookup returns CDR1 SGHVS and CDR2 FQNEAQ. Trimming shortened V by 5 bases and J by 4 bases, and 14 bases separated the two germline ends. CDR3 protein: CASSLAGGPYGYTF. The CDR3 nucleotides are TGTGCCAGCAGCCTCGCGGGGGGTCCCTATGGCTACACCTTC.

The gene calls are TRBV5-1 and TRBJ2-5; 9 bases map to TRBD1. The J segment lost 5 bases and the V segment lost 0 bases, leaving 5 bases of the junction unmatched. In germline, CDR1 is SGHRS, CDR2 YFSETQ. The CDR3 runs to 15 residues. CDR3 loop: CASSLGDRAGETQYF. The CDR3 DNA follows: TGCGCCAGCAGCTTGGGGGACAGGGCGGGGGAGACCCAGTACTTC.

This clonotype has just a few counts. The V call is TRBV7-6, the J call TRBJ2-3; D unclear. In germline, CDR1 is SGHVS, CDR2 FNYEAQ. The CDR3 loop spans 14 amino acids. Trimming cost V 1 base and J 6 bases, with 11 bases left between them. The CDR3 DNA follows: TGTGCCAGCAGCTTAGGGGTAGTAGGGGATACGCAGTATTTT. It encodes CASSLGVVGDTQYF.

This clonotype showed up just once. This chain links TRBV24-1 with TRBJ1-5; D is unclear. The V gene lost 7 bases and the J gene lost 9 bases, with 15 bases spanning the gap. Germline V gene data show CDR1 as KGHDR and CDR2 as SFDVKD. The CDR3 sequence is 13 residues long. For the CDR3, the DNA is TGTGCCACCAGCCGAGGAGGGAATGGGCCCCAGCATTTT. Its translation is CATSRGGNGPQHF.

This clonotype was detected a few times. In DNA, the CDR3 is TGTGCCAGTAGTAGGGTCGGGGAGCTGTTTTTT. This encodes CASSRVGELFF. The chain recombines TRBV19 with TRBJ2-2, with no clear D. The CDR3 runs to 11 residues. The germline gives CDR1 LNHDA, CDR2 SQIVND (reference sequence). V lost 4 bases and J 7 bases, leaving 4 bases between the germline ends.

This clonotype was seen many times. This chain uses TRBV5-1 with TRBJ2-1, with 7 bases matching TRBD1. This CDR3 region has 14 residues. The V segment lost 4 bases and the J segment 4 bases; nucleotides outside the gene matches: 5. Germline assignment: CDR1 SGHRS and CDR2 YFSETQ. The CDR3 loop is CASSPGQRYNEQFF. CDR3 bases: TGCGCCAGCAGCCCGGGACAGCGGTACAATGAGCAGTTCTTC.

The chain couples TRBV18 to TRBJ2-3; no clear D. Trimming took off 0 bases at V and 0 bases at J, with 4 bases between the two ends. Germline loops: CDR1 KGHSH, CDR2 LQKENI. This CDR3 has 14 amino acids. CDR3 amino acids: CASSPPGSTDTQYF. The CDR3 bases are TGTGCCAGCTCACCACCGGGAAGCACAGATACGCAGTATTTT. Based on the CDR3 plus reference TRBV18 and TRBJ2-3, the full variable domain is NAGVMQNPRHLVRRRGQEARLRCSPMKGHSHVYWYRQLPEEGLKFMVYLQKENIIDESGMPKERFSAEFPKEGPSILRIQQVVRGDSAAYFCASSPPGSTDTQYFGPGTRLTVL.

V is TRBV28 and J is TRBJ1-4; 9 bases are shared with TRBD1. The CDR3 extends over 17 amino acids. From germline, CDR1 is MDHEN and CDR2 SYDVKM. V dropped 1 base and J dropped 0; count of bases not matched to a gene: 3. CDR3 DNA: TGTGCCAGCAGTTTATTACAGGGGGCCTCAACTAATGAAAAACTGTTTTTT. This translates into CASSLLQGASTNEKLFF.

The genes are TRBV4-1 and TRBJ2-1; D gene ambiguous. Germline V gene lookup returns CDR1 MGHRA and CDR2 YSYEKL. The CDR3 length is 12 residues. Trimming removed 5 bases at V and 9 bases at J, with 11 bases between. CDR3 in DNA: TGCGCCAGCAGCTTGCGACCCGCTGAGCAGTTCTTC. Residues: CASSLRPAEQFF.

This sequence joins TRBV6-5 and TRBJ1-5; TRBD1 is a possible D gene (6 bases). Germline CDR1 reads MNHEY; CDR2 reads SVGAGI. The CDR3 loop spans 15 amino acids. V lost 7 bases to trimming and J lost 3 bases, with 16 bases between them. The CDR3 DNA sequence: TGTGCCAGCACTTGGGACATAGCCTCCAATCAGCCCCAGCATTTT. This codes for CASTWDIASNQPQHF.

In DNA, the CDR3 is TGCAGTGCTAGAGAGTCGCTAGCGGGACTCCACGAGCAGTACTTC. Its protein is CSARESLAGLHEQYF. The V and J genes are TRBV20-1 and TRBJ2-7; 9 nucleotides align to TRBD2. In germline, CDR1 is DFQATT, CDR2 SNEGSKA (reference sequence). The CDR3 covers 15 residues. J gave up 5 bases and V 0 bases, and 8 bases lay outside the gene matches.

This clonotype was detected a few times. The V call is TRBV5-6, the J call TRBJ1-1; the D gene is possibly TRBD1 (6 bases). Trimming removed 4 bases at V and 4 bases at J, with 11 bases between. Germline V CDR1 and CDR2: SGHDT, YYEEEE. This CDR3 spans 13 amino acids. Written as DNA, the CDR3 is TGTGCCAGCAGCACAGGGATGGCCACTGAAGCTTTCTTT. It codes for CASSTGMATEAFF.

The CDR3 coding sequence is TGTGCCACCAGTGATCCTGTCCCAGAACAAGAGACCCAGTACTTC. Amino acids: CATSDPVPEQETQYF. The chain carries TRBV24-1 and TRBJ2-5; D is undetermined. The CDR3 is 15 residues long. Trimming removed 3 bases from V and 2 bases from J, with 12 bases in between. Germline lookup yields CDR1 KGHDR and CDR2 SFDVKD.